This TCR beta chain derives from a study of T cells after posttransplantation cyclophosphamide. This CDR3 has 20 residues. Looked up from germline, CDR1 is LNHDA and CDR2 is SQIVND (reference sequence). After removal of 3 bases from V and 2 bases from J, the junction contained 18 bases not matched to a gene. About this clone itself: Its antigen remains unknown.

The assay was immunoSEQ multiplex PCR, and TCRdb's table has in-frame clones only and misses some. The sample has about 1,500 clones; approximately 97% are singletons. Study-wide results and caveats: Recipient CMV seropositivity and CMV reactivation strongly tracked TRB clonality. Donor CD8+ memory clones often dominated recipient blood repertoires at later times.

This TCR was sampled from a woman in her fifties or sixties in good health, CMV-negative, and a related stem cell transplant donor. The rearrangement uses TRBV19 and TRBJ2-3; 9 nucleotides agree with TRBD1. The source material was naive CD8+ T cells sorted from PBMCs. CDR3 sequence (DNA): TGTGCCAGTAGTATGATTTGGAGTGACGGACAGGGGTCTAACACAGATACGCAGTATTTT. This encodes CASSMIWSDGQGSNTDTQYF.